These 32 T cell receptor beta chains were sequenced from one sample in a study of OX40 agonist ivuxolimab in advanced cancers. Using immunoSEQ multiplex PCR, the repertoire was profiled, and TCRdb retains in-frame clones only, with some absent. Of about 50,000 clones listed, about 91% were seen once; the top ten hold about 12%. Sample: CD4+ or CD8+ T cells sorted from blood, taken in a trial of the OX40 agonist ivuxolimab. The receptors come from an adult with an advanced solid tumor such as melanoma, head and neck, liver or kidney cancer.

The V call is TRBV20-1, the J call TRBJ1-1, with D unresolved. Trimming removed 5 bases at V and 6 bases at J, with 7 bases between. Germline V gene sequence: CDR1 DFQATT, CDR2 SNEGSKA (reference sequence). CDR3 length: 10 residues. The CDR3 coding sequence is TGCAGTGCTGCGTCCGCTGAAGCTTTCTTT. This gives the protein CSAASAEAFF.

The chain combines TRBV29-1 with TRBJ2-5; 7 bases are a match to TRBD2. Germline loops: CDR1 SQVTM, CDR2 ANQGSEA. The CDR3 length is 14 residues. The V and J ends lost 3 bases and 4 bases, in that order; junction bases with no gene match: 8. The CDR3 region has the DNA TGCAGCGTTGACCTAGGCTCGGGGGGAGAGACCCAGTACTTC. The encoded protein is CSVDLGSGGETQYF.

This clone was seen only a few times. This chain joins TRBV30 and TRBJ1-1, with D uncertain. Per germline, CDR1 GTSNPN and CDR2 SVGIG (reference sequence). This CDR3 spans 13 amino acids. Trimming left V 0 bases short and J 1 base short, with 6 bases between. Here the CDR3 DNA reads TGTGCCTGGAGTGTGAACCGGAACACTGAAGCTTTCTTT. Amino acid sequence: CAWSVNRNTEAFF.

This chain connects TRBV15 to TRBJ2-7; TRBD1 matches 9 bases. CDR3 length: 12 amino acids. The germline V gene encodes CDR1 LNHNV and CDR2 YYDKDF (reference sequence). The J segment lost 3 bases and the V segment lost 9 bases, leaving 3 bases of the junction unmatched. Here the CDR3 reads CATQGAFYEQYF. The CDR3 coding sequence is TGTGCCACACAGGGGGCTTTCTACGAGCAGTACTTC.

This chain uses TRBV4-1 with TRBJ2-3, with D possibly TRBD1 on 9 matching bases. The CDR3 spans 21 residues. V lost 0 bases and J 0 bases, leaving 25 bases between the germline ends. Germline V gene sequence: CDR1 MGHRA, CDR2 YSYEKL. DNA of the CDR3: TGCGCCAGCAGCCAAGAAGGCGGGGGGACAGGGCTGGGGACGAGCACAGATACGCAGTATTTT. Protein: CASSQEGGGTGLGTSTDTQYF.

This clone came up once. The gene calls are TRBV27 and TRBJ2-1; TRBD2 matches at 7 bases. The CDR3 extends over 11 amino acids. Losses at the gene ends were 10 bases for V and 15 bases for J; bases not matched to a gene: 12. Germline V gives CDR1 MNHEY, CDR2 SMNVEV (reference sequence). CDR3 protein: CATWGGQVWFF. The DNA of the CDR3 is TGTGCCACCTGGGGGGGTCAGGTTTGGTTCTTC.

The chain couples TRBV21-1 to TRBJ2-5; TRBD2 is the table's D call and was not checked against the DNA. TRBV21-1 is flagged as a pseudogene. The CDR3 sequence is 17 residues long. The CDR3 coding sequence is TGTGCCAGCAGCAAATTGGTGGGAGTCCTGGCCCAAGAGACCCAGTACTTC. Protein sequence: CASSKLVGVLAQETQYF.

This chain uses TRBV5-1 with TRBJ1-1; 7 bases map to TRBD1. The germline gives CDR1 SGHRS, CDR2 YFSETQ. After removal of 4 bases from V and 1 base from J, the junction contained 4 bases not matched to a gene. The CDR3 covers 14 residues. The CDR3 coding sequence is TGCGCCAGCAGCCCCGGGGACAGGAACACTGAAGCTTTCTTT. Encoded protein: CASSPGDRNTEAFF.

The chain recombines TRBV29-1 with TRBJ2-5; 13 bases are shared with TRBD2. Trimming took 5 bases from V and 5 from J; bases not matched to a gene: 14. Germline CDR1 is SQVTM and CDR2 is ANQGSEA. The CDR3 runs to 17 residues. As DNA, the CDR3 is TGCAGCGTTACTATTCCCTGGACTAGCGGGAGCTGGGAGACCCAGTACTTC. Its protein is CSVTIPWTSGSWETQYF.

The chain joins TRBV4-1 to TRBJ2-3, with a tentative D call TRBD2 (6 bases). Trimming left V 3 bases short and J 3 bases short, with 19 bases between. The CDR3 runs 17 residues. Germline V gene data show CDR1 as MGHRA and CDR2 as YSYEKL. The CDR3 nucleotides are TGCGCCAGCAGCCACCTGCAGAACGGGAGAGAAACAGATACGCAGTATTTT. It is translated as CASSHLQNGRETDTQYF.

V gene TRBV7-9 combines with J gene TRBJ2-7; TRBD1 matches 8 bases. Trimming cost V 5 bases and J 2 bases; bases outside gene matches: 5. This CDR3 region has 14 residues. Germline V lookup: CDR1 SEHNR, CDR2 FQNEAQ (reference sequence). CDR3 residues: CASSPGGGTYEQYF. The CDR3 DNA follows: TGTGCCAGCAGCCCAGGGGGCGGAACCTACGAGCAGTACTTC.

V and J are TRBV5-6 and TRBJ2-7, with D hard to call. Germline CDR1 is SGHDT and CDR2 is YYEEEE. The CDR3 sequence is 10 residues long. Deletions cut 7 bases from V and 2 bases from J, with 4 bases between. For the CDR3, the DNA is TGTGCCAGCTCCACCTACGAGCAGTACTTC. Residues: CASSTYEQYF. Full variable domain (remainder filled in from reference TRBV5-6 and TRBJ2-7): DAGVTQSPTHLIKTRGQQVTLRCSPKSGHDTVSWYQQALGQGPQFIFQYYEEEERQRGNFPDRFSGHQFPNYSSELNVNALLLGDSALYLCASSTYEQYFGPGTRLTVT.

The V and J genes are TRBV4-2 and TRBJ1-4; unclear D gene. The V end was cut by 1 base, the J end by 0 bases, with 9 bases between. CDR3 length: 16 residues. CDR1 is LGHNA and CDR2 is YNFKEQ in the germline V gene. The CDR3 sequence: CASSQGAGTTNEKLFF. The CDR3 nucleotides read TGTGCCAGCAGCCAAGGGGCGGGAACAACTAATGAAAAACTGTTTTTT.

The rearrangement joins TRBV5-6 to TRBJ1-1; D is undetermined. Trimming shortened V by 2 bases and J by 0 bases, and 5 bases separated the two germline ends. This CDR3 is 13 amino acids long. Germline CDR1 reads SGHDT; CDR2 reads YYEEEE. CDR3 sequence (DNA): TGTGCCAGCAGCTTACTAGTGAACACTGAAGCTTTCTTT. Residues: CASSLLVNTEAFF. The full variable domain, its missing parts supplied by reference TRBV5-6 and TRBJ1-1, is DAGVTQSPTHLIKTRGQQVTLRCSPKSGHDTVSWYQQALGQGPQFIFQYYEEEERQRGNFPDRFSGHQFPNYSSELNVNALLLGDSALYLCASSLLVNTEAFFGQGTRLTVV.

The rearrangement uses TRBV6-6 and TRBJ2-5; D is undetermined. V lost 0 bases and J lost 5, with 4 bases in between. Per germline, CDR1 MNHNY and CDR2 SVGAGI (reference sequence). The CDR3 extends over 12 amino acids. The CDR3 DNA reads as TGTGCCAGCAGTTACTCCCGGGAGACCCAGTACTTC. The encoded protein is CASSYSRETQYF.

V is TRBV15 and J is TRBJ1-2; TRBD1 aligns across 8 bases. The V gene end was trimmed by 4 bases and the J gene end by 0 bases; junction bases not matched to a gene: 10. Germline CDR1 is LNHNV and CDR2 is YYDKDF (reference sequence). The CDR3 runs 17 residues. The CDR3 sequence: CATSMARGLNPNYGYTF. In DNA form, the CDR3 reads TGTGCCACCAGCATGGCCAGGGGGCTAAACCCTAACTATGGCTACACCTTC.

The chain carries TRBV4-2 and TRBJ2-7, with 8 bases fitting TRBD2. Germline V gene data show CDR1 as LGHNA and CDR2 as YNFKEQ. The CDR3 extends over 16 amino acids. Trimming removed 4 bases from V and 0 bases from J; junction bases left unmatched: 8. The CDR3, as DNA: TGTGCCAGCAGCCTCGGTAGCGGGGATAGCTCCTACGAGCAGTACTTC. It translates to CASSLGSGDSSYEQYF.

In its sample, this clone was seen a few times. V and J are TRBV5-4 and TRBJ2-3; D might be TRBD1 (5 bases). Trimming removed 5 bases from V and 2 bases from J, with 18 bases in between. Germline CDR1 SGHNT, CDR2 YYREEE (reference sequence). The CDR3 spans 16 residues. CDR3 nucleotide sequence: TGTGCCAGCAGGGATTCACAGGCAATGGTCACAGATACGCAGTATTTT. Amino acid sequence: CASRDSQAMVTDTQYF. The full variable domain, its missing parts supplied by reference TRBV5-4 and TRBJ2-3, is ETGVTQSPTHLIKTRGQQVTLRCSSQSGHNTVSWYQQALGQGPQFIFQYYREEENGRGNFPPRFSGLQFPNYSSELNVNALELDDSALYLCASRDSQAMVTDTQYFGPGTRLTVL.

As for this clone: The DNA is left out, because the CDR3 cannot be placed on it with certainty; the CDR3 is given as TCRdb lists it. The rearrangement joins TRBV21-1 to TRBJ1-4. TRBV21-1 is classified as a pseudogene. A total of 18 residues make up the CDR3, ends included. CDR3: CASSSWGAGSNSNEKLFF.

This chain uses TRBV11-3 with TRBJ2-7; D not certain. The V gene's germline CDR1 is SGHNT and CDR2 YENEEA. V gave up 1 base and J gave up 5 bases, with 12 bases separating them. CDR3 length: 14 amino acids. In DNA form, the CDR3 reads TGTGCCAGCAGCTTAGTTGGTTCGGACCACGAGCAGTACTTC. Translation gives CASSLVGSDHEQYF.

The sample holds one count of this clone. The chain links TRBV28 to TRBJ2-1; TRBD2 matches 12 bases. Germline V lookup: CDR1 MDHEN, CDR2 SYDVKM. This CDR3 region has 18 residues. The trim removed 3 bases at V and 4 bases at J, leaving 10 bases unmatched. Here the CDR3 DNA reads TGTGCCAGCAGTTTTCCCACCCGGACTAGCGGGACTTACAATGAGCAGTTCTTC. This encodes CASSFPTRTSGTYNEQFF.

The count of this clone is one. The rearrangement joins TRBV7-9 to TRBJ2-2; TRBD2 matches 12 bases. The germline gives CDR1 SEHNR, CDR2 FQNEAQ (reference sequence). V lost 6 bases and J lost 4; bases outside the gene matches: 9. The CDR3 consists of 17 residues. The CDR3 DNA reads TGTGCCAGCAGGTCCCCGACTAGCGGGAGTGCCACCGGGGAGCTGTTTTTT. This gives the protein CASRSPTSGSATGELFF.

The chain links TRBV9 to TRBJ2-2; 11 nucleotides match TRBD2. In germline, CDR1 is SGDLS, CDR2 YYNGEE. The CDR3 contains 16 residues. J gave up 1 base and V 3 bases, and 2 bases lay outside the gene matches. CDR3: CASSAGTSGNTGELFF. The DNA of the CDR3 is TGTGCCAGCAGCGCAGGGACTAGCGGGAACACCGGGGAGCTGTTTTTT.

The chain is built from TRBV29-1 and TRBJ2-3; 13 bases are a match to TRBD2. From germline, CDR1 is SQVTM and CDR2 ANQGSEA. The trim removed 2 bases at V and 0 bases at J, leaving 14 bases unmatched. The CDR3 extends over 20 amino acids. CDR3 protein: CSVEPYPTSGRDDSTDTQYF. DNA of the CDR3: TGCAGCGTTGAACCCTACCCCACTAGCGGGAGGGATGATAGCACAGATACGCAGTATTTT.

The J gene is TRBJ1-2, the V gene TRBV7-8; D not certain. Between the trimmed V and J ends, which lost 0 bases and 2 bases, there was a span of 4 bases. The CDR3 consists of 13 residues. Germline CDR1 SGHVS, CDR2 FQNEAQ. This CDR3 is CASSLASNYGYTF. The CDR3 DNA is TGTGCCAGCAGCTTAGCCAGCAACTATGGCTACACCTTC.

This clone is judged medium-sized. V gene TRBV18 combines with J gene TRBJ2-3, with D possibly being TRBD1 (5 bases). The CDR3 consists of 12 residues. Germline assignment: CDR1 KGHSH and CDR2 LQKENI. V was pared by 4 bases and J by 5 bases, with 7 bases between. The CDR3 loop is CASSLRVDTQYF. CDR3 in DNA: TGTGCCAGCTCACTCAGGGTAGATACGCAGTATTTT.

This chain uses TRBV18 with TRBJ1-4; D uncertain. CDR1 is KGHSH and CDR2 is LQKENI in the germline V gene. Trimming took 5 bases from V and 0 from J, leaving 10 bases between them. This CDR3 has 15 amino acids. The CDR3 region is CASSVAGATNEKLFF. CDR3 DNA: TGTGCCAGCTCAGTTGCGGGAGCAACTAATGAAAAACTGTTTTTT.

The chain joins TRBV6-1 to TRBJ2-1; TRBD2 agrees at 9 bases. This CDR3 has 18 residues. V was clipped by 4 bases and J by 0 bases; unmatched bases: 10. Germline V gene lookup returns CDR1 MNHNS and CDR2 SASEGT. Here the CDR3 DNA reads TGTGCCAGCAGTGGACCTCTTGCGGGAGGGAGCTCCTACAATGAGCAGTTCTTC. The encoded protein is CASSGPLAGGSSYNEQFF.

The V call is TRBV7-3, the J call TRBJ2-1; 8 nucleotides agree with TRBD2. The CDR3 extends over 17 amino acids. In germline, CDR1 is SGHTA, CDR2 FQGTGA. The J segment lost 5 bases and the V segment lost 4 bases, leaving 13 bases of the junction unmatched. The CDR3 spells CASSSPLGGEMHNEQFF. CDR3 DNA sequence: TGTGCCAGCAGCTCCCCACTCGGGGGGGAGATGCACAATGAGCAGTTCTTC.

The V gene is TRBV30, the J gene TRBJ1-6; the D gene is possibly TRBD1 (6 bases). The CDR3 runs to 13 residues. V dropped 2 bases and J dropped 10 bases, with 12 bases sitting between them. CDR1 is GTSNPN, CDR2 SVGIG, per germline (reference sequence). The CDR3 spells CAWSLARGSPLHF. The CDR3 bases are TGTGCCTGGAGTTTGGCCAGGGGCTCACCCCTCCACTTT.

The chain carries TRBV19 and TRBJ2-6; D is uncertain. The CDR3 length is 16 residues. Between the trimmed V and J ends, which lost 0 bases and 4 bases, there was a span of 10 bases. The V gene's germline CDR1 is LNHDA and CDR2 SQIVND (reference sequence). As DNA, the CDR3 is TGTGCCAGTAGTATAGATGGGTCAGCCGGGGCCAACGTCCTGACTTTC. Translating gives CASSIDGSAGANVLTF.

This clone was counted between two and nine times. The chain recombines TRBV19 with TRBJ1-1; no clear D. V was shortened by 8 bases and J by 8 bases, with 3 bases between the two germline ends. There are 8 residues in the CDR3. Looked up from germline, CDR1 is LNHDA and CDR2 is SQIVND (reference sequence). The CDR3 nucleotides read TGTGCCAGTGGGGAAGCTTTCTTT. Residues: CASGEAFF.